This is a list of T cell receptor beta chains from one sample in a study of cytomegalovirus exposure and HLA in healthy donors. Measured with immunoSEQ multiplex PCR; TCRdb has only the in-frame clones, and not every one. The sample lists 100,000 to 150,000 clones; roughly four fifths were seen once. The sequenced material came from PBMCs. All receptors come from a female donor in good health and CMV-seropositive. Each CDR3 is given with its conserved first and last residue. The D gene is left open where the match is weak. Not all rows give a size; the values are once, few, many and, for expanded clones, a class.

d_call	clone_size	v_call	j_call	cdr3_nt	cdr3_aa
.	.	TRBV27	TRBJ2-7	TGTGCCAGCAGTCTACAAAGCGGAGAACACTACGAGCAGTACTTC	CASSLQSGEHYEQYF
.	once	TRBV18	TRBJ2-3	TGTGCCAGCACACTTGCGGGACAGATCACAGATACGCAGTATTTT	CASTLAGQITDTQYF
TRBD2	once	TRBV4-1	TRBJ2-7	TGCGCCAGCAGCCAGAGAGAACTAGCGAACTACGAGCAGTACTTC	CASSQRELANYEQYF
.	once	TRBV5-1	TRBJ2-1	TGCGCCAGCAGCTTGGCCTGGGGACTCTCCTACAATGAGCAGTTCTTC	CASSLAWGLSYNEQFF
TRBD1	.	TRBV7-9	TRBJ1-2	TGTGCCAGCAGCTTAGGACAGGGAGATGTAGTTGGCTACACCTTC	CASSLGQGDVVGYTF
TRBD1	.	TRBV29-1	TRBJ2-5	TGCAGCGTTGTCCACTTTGTGTTATTTCGGCAAGAAGCGGACAGGGAAAGGAAAGAGACCCAGTACTTC	CSVVHFVLFRQEADRERKETQYF
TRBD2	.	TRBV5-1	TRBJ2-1	TGCGCCAGCAGCTTGGCGGGGGGTACGGGGAATGAGCAGTTCTTC	CASSLAGGTGNEQFF
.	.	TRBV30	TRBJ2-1	TGTGCCTGGAGTGGCTACTCCTACAATGAGCAGTTCTTC	CAWSGYSYNEQFF
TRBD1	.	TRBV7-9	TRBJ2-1	TGTGCCAGCAGCTCCCCCCCGGGACAGACCTACAATGAGCAGTTCTTC	CASSSPPGQTYNEQFF
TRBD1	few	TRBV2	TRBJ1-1	TGTGCCAGCAGGTTCGCCGGGACAGGGGCGTACACTGAAGCTTTCTTT	CASRFAGTGAYTEAFF
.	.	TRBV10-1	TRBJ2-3	TGCGCCAGCAGTGATGGTGCGGGCACTGATACGCAGTATTTT	CASSDGAGTDTQYF
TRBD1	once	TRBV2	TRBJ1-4	TGTGCCAGCAGAGCGACAGGGGTCCTCGAAAAACTGTTTTTT	CASRATGVLEKLFF
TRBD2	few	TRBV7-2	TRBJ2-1	TGTGCCAGCAGCTTAGTCTCAGCGGGACTCTACAATGAGCAGTTCTTC	CASSLVSAGLYNEQFF
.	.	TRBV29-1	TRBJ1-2	TGCAGCGTTGGTGGGGGCGGTAAGGGCTACACCTTC	CSVGGGGKGYTF
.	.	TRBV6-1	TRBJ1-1	TGTGCCAGCCGGATGGGACATTCGAACACTGAAGCTTTCTTT	CASRMGHSNTEAFF
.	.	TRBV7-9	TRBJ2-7	TGTGCCAGCAGCCCGGACAGCTCCTACGAGCAGTACTTC	CASSPDSSYEQYF
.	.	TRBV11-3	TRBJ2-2	TGTGCCAGCAGCCTCAACTGGGGGGACTCAATCACCGGGGAGCTGTTTTTT	CASSLNWGDSITGELFF
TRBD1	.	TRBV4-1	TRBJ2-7	TGCGCCAGCAGCCAGACAGGGGGCGCCTACGAGCAGTACTTC	CASSQTGGAYEQYF
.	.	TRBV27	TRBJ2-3	TGTGCCAGCAGCCGACAGTCTCCTCGCACAGATACGCAGTATTTT	CASSRQSPRTDTQYF
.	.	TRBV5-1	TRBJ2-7	TGCGCCAGCAGCTTGGCTCAGGGGACATACGAGCAGTACTTC	CASSLAQGTYEQYF
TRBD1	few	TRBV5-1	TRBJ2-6	TGCGCCAGCAGCTTGGGGGGGACAGGGGGCGCTGGGGCCAACGTCCTGACTTTC	CASSLGGTGGAGANVLTF
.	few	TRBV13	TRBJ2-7	TGTGCCAGCAGGCCAACAGGGAGGGGCTACGAGCAGTACTTC	CASRPTGRGYEQYF
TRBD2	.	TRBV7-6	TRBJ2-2	TGTGCCAGCAGCTTGCGGGGGAGCGCGAACACCGGGGAGCTGTTTTTT	CASSLRGSANTGELFF